These T cell receptor beta chains were read from a single sample in a study of T cells in Graves' hyperthyroidism and ophthalmopathy. One entry per CDR3 protein, called by TCRdb with MiXCR from the multiplex PCR reads. In the table there are 650,000 to 700,000 distinct CDR3 sequences, about 18% of which are singletons. The sample taken for sequencing was blood. The receptor set was obtained from a man in his fifties with Graves' hyperthyroidism. Each CDR3 is given without its conserved first and last residue.

J gene | V gene | CDR3 protein
TRBJ2-5 | TRBV19 | ASSMKGGVETQY
TRBJ2-7 | TRBV9 | ASSVAGEGNYEQY
TRBJ1-1 | TRBV28 | ASSLGQGGVFF
TRBJ2-5 | TRBV15 | ATSRVGRGGETQY
TRBJ2-7 | TRBV24-1 | ATSDSGQSPYYEQY
TRBJ1-1 | TRBV18 | ASSPLYGENTEAF
TRBJ1-1 | TRBV6-1 | ASSEGRTEAF
TRBJ2-1 | TRBV6-1 | ASTPAGGNEQF
TRBJ2-1 | TRBV4-1 | ASSVGTGENEQF
TRBJ2-2 | TRBV29-1 | SVEGGNTGELF
TRBJ2-1 | TRBV18 | ASSPRSGGTYNEQF
TRBJ1-4 | TRBV5-1 | ASSLGSGTGNEKLF
TRBJ1-5 | TRBV28 | ASIPGQASNQPQH
TRBJ1-6 | TRBV28 | ASLSTRFNSPLH
TRBJ2-3 | TRBV29-1 | SVVAGYTDTQY
TRBJ1-6 | TRBV4-1 | ASSQDNVSPLH
TRBJ2-1 | TRBV11-2 | ASSLERGGRERRNEQF
TRBJ2-6 | TRBV6-1 | ASSGTGTGDFSGANVLT
TRBJ1-6 | TRBV19 | ASSPLGQGNNSPLH
TRBJ1-5 | TRBV30 | AFTAGTLNQPQH
TRBJ2-1 | TRBV20-1 | SAKGEVGYNEQF
TRBJ2-7 | TRBV19 | ASSPTVTGAPHEQY
TRBJ2-1 | TRBV28 | ASSSPFSKNEQF
TRBJ2-3 | TRBV10-3 | AISESGGTDTQY
TRBJ1-2 | TRBV5-8 | ASSSNLEIREKYYGYT
TRBJ2-7 | TRBV7-2 | ASSLLDRGRPLYEQY
TRBJ2-1 | TRBV7-9 | ASSLTISDSSSYNEQF
TRBJ2-1 | TRBV10-3 | AISESGGNSYNEQF
TRBJ2-7 | TRBV2 | ASSEPLSGSSYEQY